This TCR beta chain came from a study of T cell responses to AZD1222 COVID-19 vaccine. As concerns this clone: Its target is unknown.

Points from the study as a whole: At study baseline, merely more than 5 AZD1222 recipients were seropositive. Researchers took repertoire samples only after the peak T cell response had come. Spike-specific TCR breadth and depth grew following two AZD1222 doses.

Using immunoSEQ multiplex PCR, the repertoire was profiled, and TCRdb retains in-frame clones only, with some absent. This repertoire shows about 110,000 clones, just under 95% found once; its top ten account for roughly 2.7%. Germline values: CDR1 GTSNPN, CDR2 SVGIG (reference sequence). The length of the CDR3 is 15 residues. Trimming took 1 base from V and 2 from J; bases not matched to a gene: 6. The specimen comprised peripheral blood, sampled 28 days after the second AZD1222 dose. V gene TRBV30 combines with J gene TRBJ2-3; the match to TRBD1 covers 7 bases. The TCR sequence derives from an adult who received the AZD1222 COVID-19 vaccine. CDR3 loop: CAWSGAGGITDTQYF. For the CDR3, the DNA is TGTGCCTGGAGTGGCGCAGGGGGAATCACAGATACGCAGTATTTT.